The clone carrying this TCR beta chain has more than one count but fewer than ten. Its target is unknown. Primers for the PCR totalled 60 Vbeta and 13 Jbeta. Generated by immunoSEQ multiplex PCR, the TCRdb table keeps only in-frame clones and is missing some. Seen here are about 150,000 clones, around 65% observed once, and the top ten hold less than 3.5%. Looked up from germline, CDR1 is KGHSH and CDR2 is LQKENI. Losses at the gene ends were 3 bases for V and 5 bases for J; bases not matched to a gene: 11. The CDR3 runs to 16 residues. The sample originates from a study of cytomegalovirus exposure and HLA in healthy donors. Across the study: Around 78 million unique TCRs, all from HLA-typed donors, were included in an early release of the data.

General study results and limits: Researchers reported in a later analysis that a missense DCLRE1C variant was tied to TCR beta V- and J-gene trimming. Reported results showed that the classifier diagnosed cytomegalovirus status with high specificity and sensitivity.

The chain joins TRBV18 to TRBJ1-2; 8 positions agree with TRBD1. This sequence originates from a woman in her twenties or thirties in good health and CMV-seropositive. Source material: PBMCs. This CDR3 is CASSPKGTGAGYGYTF. The CDR3 bases are TGTGCCAGCTCACCGAAGGGGACAGGAGCTGGTTATGGCTACACCTTC.